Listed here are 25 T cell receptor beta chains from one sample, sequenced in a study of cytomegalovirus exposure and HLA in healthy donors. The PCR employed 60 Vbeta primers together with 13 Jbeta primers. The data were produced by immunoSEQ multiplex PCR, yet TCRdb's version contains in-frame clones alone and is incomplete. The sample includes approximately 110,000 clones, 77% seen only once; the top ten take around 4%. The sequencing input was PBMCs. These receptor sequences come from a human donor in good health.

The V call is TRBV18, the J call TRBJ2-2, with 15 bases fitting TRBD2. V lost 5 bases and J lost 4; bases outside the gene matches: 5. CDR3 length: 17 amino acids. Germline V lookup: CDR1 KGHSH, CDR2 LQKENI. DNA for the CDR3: TGTGCCAGCTCAGTACCGGGACTAGCGGGAGGCACCGGGGAGCTGTTTTTT. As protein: CASSVPGLAGGTGELFF.

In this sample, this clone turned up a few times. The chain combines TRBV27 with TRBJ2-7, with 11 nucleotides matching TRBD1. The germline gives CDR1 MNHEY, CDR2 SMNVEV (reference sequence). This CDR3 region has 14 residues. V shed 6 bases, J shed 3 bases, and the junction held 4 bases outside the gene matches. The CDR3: CASRPGQGVYEQYF. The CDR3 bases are TGTGCCAGCAGACCGGGACAGGGGGTCTACGAGCAGTACTTC.

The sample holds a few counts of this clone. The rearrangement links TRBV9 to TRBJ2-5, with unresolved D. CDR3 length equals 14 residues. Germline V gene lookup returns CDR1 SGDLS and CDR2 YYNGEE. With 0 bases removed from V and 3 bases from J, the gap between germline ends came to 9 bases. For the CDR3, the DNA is TGTGCCAGCAGCGTAGGGGTCGACAAAGAGACCCAGTACTTC. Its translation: CASSVGVDKETQYF.

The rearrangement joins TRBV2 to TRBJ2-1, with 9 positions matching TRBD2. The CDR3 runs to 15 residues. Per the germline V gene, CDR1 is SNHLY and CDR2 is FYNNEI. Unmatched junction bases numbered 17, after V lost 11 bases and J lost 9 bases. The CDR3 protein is CAVQKSSGISGEQFF. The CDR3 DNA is TGTGCCGTACAAAAATCTAGCGGGATATCTGGTGAGCAGTTCTTC.

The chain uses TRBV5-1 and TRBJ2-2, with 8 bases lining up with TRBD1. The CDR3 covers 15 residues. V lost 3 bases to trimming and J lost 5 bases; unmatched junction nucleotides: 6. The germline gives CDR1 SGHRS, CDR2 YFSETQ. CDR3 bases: TGCGCCAGCAGCTCAGGGGGCGCGATGACCGGGGAGCTGTTTTTT. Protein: CASSSGGAMTGELFF.

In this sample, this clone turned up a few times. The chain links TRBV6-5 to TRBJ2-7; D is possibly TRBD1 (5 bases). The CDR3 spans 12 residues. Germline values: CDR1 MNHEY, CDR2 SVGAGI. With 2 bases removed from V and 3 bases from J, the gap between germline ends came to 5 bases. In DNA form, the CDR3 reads TGTGCCAGCAGTTACCAGGGCTACGAGCAGTACTTC. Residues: CASSYQGYEQYF.

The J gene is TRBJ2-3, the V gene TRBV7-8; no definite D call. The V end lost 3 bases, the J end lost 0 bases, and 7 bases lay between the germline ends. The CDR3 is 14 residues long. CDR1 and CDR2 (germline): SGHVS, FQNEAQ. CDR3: CASSFGRSTDTQYF. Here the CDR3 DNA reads TGTGCCAGCAGCTTTGGGCGTAGCACAGATACGCAGTATTTT.

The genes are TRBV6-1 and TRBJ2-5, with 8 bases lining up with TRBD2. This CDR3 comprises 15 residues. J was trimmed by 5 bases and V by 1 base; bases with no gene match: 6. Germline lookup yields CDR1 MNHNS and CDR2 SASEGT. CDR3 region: CASSEGSGGKETQYF. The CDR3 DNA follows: TGTGCCAGCAGTGAAGGGTCGGGGGGGAAGGAGACCCAGTACTTC.

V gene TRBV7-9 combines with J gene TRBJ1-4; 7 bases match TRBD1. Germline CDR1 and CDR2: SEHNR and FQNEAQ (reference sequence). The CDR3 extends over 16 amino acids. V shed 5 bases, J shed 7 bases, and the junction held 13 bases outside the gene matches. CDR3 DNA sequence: TGTGCCAGCAGCGCCCTCCGGACAGGCGAAGGTGAAAAACTGTTTTTT. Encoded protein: CASSALRTGEGEKLFF.

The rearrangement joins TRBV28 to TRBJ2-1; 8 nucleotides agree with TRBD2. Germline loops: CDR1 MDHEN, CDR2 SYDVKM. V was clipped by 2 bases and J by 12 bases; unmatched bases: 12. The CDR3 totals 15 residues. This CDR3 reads CASSLISLAGQSQFF. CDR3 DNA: TGTGCCAGCAGTTTAATTTCGCTAGCGGGTCAATCGCAGTTCTTC.

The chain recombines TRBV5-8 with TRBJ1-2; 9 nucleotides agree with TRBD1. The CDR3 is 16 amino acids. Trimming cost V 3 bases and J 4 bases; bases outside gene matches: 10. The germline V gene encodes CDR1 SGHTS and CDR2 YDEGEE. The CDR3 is CASSSFLGQGFYGYTF. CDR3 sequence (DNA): TGTGCCAGCAGCTCATTTCTGGGACAGGGTTTCTATGGCTACACCTTC.

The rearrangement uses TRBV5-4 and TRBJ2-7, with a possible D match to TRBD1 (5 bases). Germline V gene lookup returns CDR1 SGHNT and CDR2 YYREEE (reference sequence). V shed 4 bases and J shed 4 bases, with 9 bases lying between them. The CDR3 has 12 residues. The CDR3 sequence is CASSEGVYEQYF. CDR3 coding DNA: TGTGCCAGCAGCGAAGGGGTTTACGAGCAGTACTTC.

The chain's CDR3 is CASWAKIGYGYTF. The DNA for the CDR3 is TGTGCCTCCTGGGCGAAAATCGGCTATGGCTACACCTTC. The chain combines TRBV10-3 with TRBJ1-2; no firm D call. Per germline, CDR1 ENHRY and CDR2 SYGVKD. The CDR3 extends over 13 amino acids. V was clipped by 11 bases and J by 4 bases, with 17 bases between them.

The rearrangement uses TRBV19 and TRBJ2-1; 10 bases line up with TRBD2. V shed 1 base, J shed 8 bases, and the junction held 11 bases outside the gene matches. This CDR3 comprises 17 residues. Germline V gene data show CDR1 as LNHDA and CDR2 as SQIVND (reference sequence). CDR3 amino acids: CASSIGVYTSGNDEQFF. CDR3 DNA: TGTGCCAGTAGTATAGGAGTCTATACTAGCGGGAACGATGAGCAGTTCTTC.

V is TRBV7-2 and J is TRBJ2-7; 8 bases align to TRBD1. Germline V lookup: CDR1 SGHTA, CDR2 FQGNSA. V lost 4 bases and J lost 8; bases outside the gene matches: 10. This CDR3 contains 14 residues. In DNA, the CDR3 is TGTGCCAGCAGCTCACCGGGACAGGTACAAAAGCAGTACTTC. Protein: CASSSPGQVQKQYF.

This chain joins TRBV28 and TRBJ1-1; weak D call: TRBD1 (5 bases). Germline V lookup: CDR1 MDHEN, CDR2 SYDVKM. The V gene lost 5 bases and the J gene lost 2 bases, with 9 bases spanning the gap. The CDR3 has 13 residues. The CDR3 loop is CASSHGGNTEAFF. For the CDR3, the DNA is TGTGCCAGCAGTCACGGGGGAAACACTGAAGCTTTCTTT. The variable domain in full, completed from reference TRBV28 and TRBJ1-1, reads DVKVTQSSRYLVKRTGEKVFLECVQDMDHENMFWYRQDPGLGLRLIYFSYDVKMKEKGDIPEGYSVSREKKERFSLILESASTNQTSMYLCASSHGGNTEAFFGQGTRLTVV.

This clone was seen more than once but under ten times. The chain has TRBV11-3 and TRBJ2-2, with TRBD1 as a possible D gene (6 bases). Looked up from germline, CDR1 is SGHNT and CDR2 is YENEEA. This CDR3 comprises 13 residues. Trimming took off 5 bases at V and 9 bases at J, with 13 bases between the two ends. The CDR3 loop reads CASSPQGNWELFF. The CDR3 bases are TGTGCCAGCAGCCCTCAGGGGAACTGGGAGCTGTTTTTT. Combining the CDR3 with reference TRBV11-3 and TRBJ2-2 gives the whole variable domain EAGVVQSPRYKIIEKKQPVAFWCNPISGHNTLYWYLQNLGQGPELLIRYENEEAVDDSQLPKDRFSAERLKGVDSTLKIQPAELGDSAVYLCASSPQGNWELFFGEGSRLTVL.

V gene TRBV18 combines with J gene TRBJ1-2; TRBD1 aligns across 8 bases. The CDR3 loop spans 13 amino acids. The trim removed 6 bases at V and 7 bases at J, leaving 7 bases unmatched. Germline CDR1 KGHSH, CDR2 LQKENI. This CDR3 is CASSEDRESGYTF. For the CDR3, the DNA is TGTGCCAGCTCGGAGGACAGGGAGAGTGGCTACACCTTC.

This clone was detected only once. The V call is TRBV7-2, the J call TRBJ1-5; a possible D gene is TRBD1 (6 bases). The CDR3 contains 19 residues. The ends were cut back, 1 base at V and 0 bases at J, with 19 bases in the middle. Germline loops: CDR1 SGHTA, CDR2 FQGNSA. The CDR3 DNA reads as TGTGCCAGCAGCTTAGGCCCCGGGACAAAGGTTAATAGCAATCAGCCCCAGCATTTT. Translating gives CASSLGPGTKVNSNQPQHF.

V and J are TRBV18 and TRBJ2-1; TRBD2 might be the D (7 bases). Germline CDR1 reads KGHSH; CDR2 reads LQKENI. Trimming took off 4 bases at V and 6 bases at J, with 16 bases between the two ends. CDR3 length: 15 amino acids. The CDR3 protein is CASSLLGGPGNEQFF. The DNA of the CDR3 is TGTGCCAGCTCACTCCTCGGGGGGCCAGGCAATGAGCAGTTCTTC.

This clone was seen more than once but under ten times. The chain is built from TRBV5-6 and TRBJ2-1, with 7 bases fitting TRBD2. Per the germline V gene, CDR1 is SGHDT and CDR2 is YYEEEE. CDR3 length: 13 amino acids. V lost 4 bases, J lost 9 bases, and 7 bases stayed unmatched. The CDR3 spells CASSQSSSGEQFF. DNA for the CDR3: TGTGCCAGCAGCCAGTCTTCTAGCGGTGAGCAGTTCTTC.

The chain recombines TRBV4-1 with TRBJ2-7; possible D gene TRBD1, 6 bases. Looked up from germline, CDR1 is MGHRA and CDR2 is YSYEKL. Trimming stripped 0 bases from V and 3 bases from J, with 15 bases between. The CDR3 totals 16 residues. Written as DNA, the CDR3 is TGCGCCAGCAGCCAAGATGTAGGGCAGGGGAGCTACGAGCAGTACTTC. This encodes CASSQDVGQGSYEQYF.

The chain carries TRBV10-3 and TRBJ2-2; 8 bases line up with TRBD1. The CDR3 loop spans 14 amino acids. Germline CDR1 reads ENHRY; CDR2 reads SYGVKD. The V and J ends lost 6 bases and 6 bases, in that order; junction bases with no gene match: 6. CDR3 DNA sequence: TGTGCCATCAGGGCGAAGACAGGGGCCGGGGAGCTGTTTTTT. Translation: CAIRAKTGAGELFF.

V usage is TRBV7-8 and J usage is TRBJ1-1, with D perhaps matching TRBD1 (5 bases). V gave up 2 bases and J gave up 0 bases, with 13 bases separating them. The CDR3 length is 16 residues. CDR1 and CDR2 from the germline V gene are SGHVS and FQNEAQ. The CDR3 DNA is TGTGCCAGCAGCTTATTACAGGCAAACGTGAACACTGAAGCTTTCTTT. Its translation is CASSLLQANVNTEAFF. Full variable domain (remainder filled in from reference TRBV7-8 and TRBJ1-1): GAGVSQSPRYKVAKRGQDVALRCDPISGHVSLFWYQQALGQGPEFLTYFQNEAQLDKSGLPSDRFFAERPEGSVSTLKIQRTQQEDSAVYLCASSLLQANVNTEAFFGQGTRLTVV.

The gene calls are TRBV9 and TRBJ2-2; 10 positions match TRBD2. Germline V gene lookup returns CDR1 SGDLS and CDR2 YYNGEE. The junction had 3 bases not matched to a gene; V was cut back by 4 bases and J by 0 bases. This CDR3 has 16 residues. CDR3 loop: CASSSGLASNTGELFF. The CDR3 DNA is TGTGCCAGCAGCTCGGGACTAGCGTCGAACACCGGGGAGCTGTTTTTT.